The rows below give T cell receptor beta chains drawn from one sample of a study of cytomegalovirus exposure and HLA in healthy donors. Repertoires were generated with immunoSEQ multiplex PCR, while TCRdb's copy carries only in-frame clones and drops some. The data show about 120,000 clones, about 80% seen once. The material sequenced was PBMCs. These receptors were collected from a man aged 60-69 years in good health and CMV-seropositive. Each CDR3 is given with its conserved first and last residue. The order of the fields is CDR3 protein, CDR3 DNA, J gene, clone size, V gene, D gene. A D gene is named only where the DNA matches it firmly. Clone size is not always given. Where it is, it says once, few, many or a class for expanded clones.

CASSGGQGGNQPQHF	TGCGCCAGCAGCGGGGGACAGGGGGGCAATCAGCCCCAGCATTTT	TRBJ1-5	few	TRBV5-1	TRBD1
CASSMDSPNTEAFF	TGTGCCAGTAGTATGGACAGCCCGAACACTGAAGCTTTCTTT	TRBJ1-1	large	TRBV19	NA
CASSPRTGEAGELFF	TGTGCCAGCAGTCCAAGGACAGGGGAGGCCGGGGAGCTGTTTTTT	TRBJ2-2	NA	TRBV6-6	TRBD1
CASSETAPQVTYEQYF	TGTGCCAGCAGTGAAACGGCCCCCCAGGTTACCTACGAGCAGTACTTC	TRBJ2-7	NA	TRBV6-1	NA
CASSLVGGPGNEQFF	TGTGCCAGCAGCCTTGTCGGGGGGCCCGGCAATGAGCAGTTCTTC	TRBJ2-1	NA	TRBV7-9	NA
CASSDSVGAPAEAFF	TGTGCCAGCAGTGACTCGGTGGGAGCGCCGGCGGAAGCTTTCTTT	TRBJ1-1	NA	TRBV6-4	NA
CASSQEGPYNEQFF	TGTGCCAGCAGCCAAGAGGGCCCGTACAATGAGCAGTTCTTC	TRBJ2-1	NA	TRBV4-2	NA
CASSLRFSNQPQHF	TGTGCCAGCAGCCTGAGATTTAGCAATCAGCCCCAGCATTTT	TRBJ1-5	NA	TRBV5-6	NA
CASSTGASGNTIYF	TGTGCCAGCAGTACCGGAGCCTCTGGAAACACCATATATTTT	TRBJ1-3	NA	TRBV9	NA
CASSATSAGANVLTF	TGTGCCAGCAGCGCTACTAGCGCTGGGGCCAACGTCCTGACTTTC	TRBJ2-6	NA	TRBV2	TRBD2
CASSLGAWETQYF	TGTGCCAGCAGTTTAGGGGCGTGGGAGACCCAGTACTTC	TRBJ2-5	NA	TRBV27	NA
CASSLGGDQETQYF	TGTGCCAGCAGCTTGGGGGGGGATCAAGAGACCCAGTACTTC	TRBJ2-5	NA	TRBV5-4	NA
CASSLGTGAEKLFF	TGTGCCAGCAGCTTAGGGACAGGGGCTGAAAAACTGTTTTTT	TRBJ1-4	once	TRBV7-9	TRBD1
CASSGTGANTGELFF	TGCGCCAGCAGCGGGACAGGGGCGAACACCGGGGAGCTGTTTTTT	TRBJ2-2	NA	TRBV5-1	TRBD1
CASSEKDRADIQYF	TGTGCCAGCAGTGAAAAGGACAGGGCGGACATTCAGTACTTC	TRBJ2-4	once	TRBV25-1	TRBD1
CASRQDSYEQYF	TGCGCCAGCAGACAAGACAGCTACGAGCAGTACTTC	TRBJ2-7	once	TRBV5-1	NA
CASRTGTGGGETQYF	TGTGCCAGTAGGACCGGGACAGGGGGAGGAGAGACCCAGTACTTC	TRBJ2-5	few	TRBV19	TRBD1
CASSTGTRDYEQYF	TGTGCCAGCAGTACCGGGACTAGGGACTACGAGCAGTACTTC	TRBJ2-7	NA	TRBV7-9	TRBD2
CASSWLDSGSSTGELFF	TGCGCCAGCAGCTGGCTGGATTCGGGGTCGAGCACCGGGGAGCTGTTTTTT	TRBJ2-2	NA	TRBV5-1	NA
CASSLVWGGKNEQFF	TGTGCCAGCAGCTTGGTTTGGGGGGGTAAGAATGAGCAGTTCTTC	TRBJ2-1	NA	TRBV5-5	TRBD2
CASSLAGQGMTEAFF	TGTGCCAGCAGCTTAGCTGGGCAGGGGATGACTGAAGCTTTCTTT	TRBJ1-1	NA	TRBV7-2	NA
CASSHRYSNQPQHF	TGTGCCAGCAGCCACAGATATAGCAATCAGCCCCAGCATTTT	TRBJ1-5	NA	TRBV27	NA
CASSLGRGGMNTEAFF	TGCGCCAGCAGCCTGGGGAGGGGGGGAATGAACACTGAAGCTTTCTTT	TRBJ1-1	NA	TRBV5-1	NA
CASNGQLDTEAFF	TGTGCCAGCAATGGACAGTTGGACACTGAAGCTTTCTTT	TRBJ1-1	few	TRBV6-1	NA
CASSYYIPDNEQFF	TGTGCCAGCAGCTATTATATCCCAGACAATGAGCAGTTCTTC	TRBJ2-1	NA	TRBV13	NA
CASSPATGGVTEAFF	TGTGCCAGCAGTCCAGCGACAGGGGGCGTCACTGAAGCTTTCTTT	TRBJ1-1	few	TRBV28	TRBD1
CASSFRVSSTSTDTQYF	TGTGCCAGCAGCTTTCGGGTCTCCTCTACTAGCACAGATACGCAGTATTTT	TRBJ2-3	NA	TRBV5-4	NA
CASSSGGVNTEAFF	TGTGCCAGCTCAAGTGGGGGGGTGAACACTGAAGCTTTCTTT	TRBJ1-1	NA	TRBV18	NA
CASSYAGDTEAFF	TGTGCCAGCAGTTACGCGGGGGACACTGAAGCTTTCTTT	TRBJ1-1	NA	TRBV6-5	NA